This T cell receptor beta chain came from a study of beta chain features in type 1 diabetes. This clone has just a few counts. The CDR3 runs 16 residues. V shed 3 bases, J shed 6 bases, and the junction held 9 bases outside the gene matches. Looked up from germline, CDR1 is SGDLS and CDR2 is YYNGEE. All of the isolated RNA was reverse transcribed, so expressed TCRB transcripts were sequenced. The repertoire was sequenced with immunoSEQ multiplex PCR; TCRdb's copy has only in-frame clones and lacks some. The sample holds approximately 300,000 clones, more than 9.5% seen once. The sequence derives from a woman under 40 in good health. The sequenced material came from naive CD4+ T cells from blood. The V and J genes are TRBV9 and TRBJ2-1; 10 positions agree with TRBD2. CDR3 DNA: TGTGCCAGCAGCGAGCGGGCTAGCGGGAGTGCCAATGAGCAGTTCTTC. It translates to CASSERASGSANEQFF.